This TCR beta chain was captured in a study of OX40 agonist ivuxolimab in advanced cancers. Study-level information: Three patients showed partial responses: one hepatocellular carcinoma and two cutaneous melanoma cases. Study findings and constraints: It was not determined which antigens were specifically recognized by the peripheral T cells that had undergone clonal expansion. By week 6 at 0.1 to 3.0 mg/kg, blood CD4+ and CD8+ T cells had expanded clonally. Nonresponders included some who also had low normalized T-cell clonal expansion.

Details on this clone: Its antigen is unidentified.

The assay was immunoSEQ multiplex PCR, and TCRdb's table has in-frame clones only and misses some. The data contain 60,000 to 85,000 clones, roughly 80% of them singletons. V was shortened by 0 bases and J by 5 bases, with 17 bases between the two germline ends. This CDR3 has 16 amino acids. Germline V gives CDR1 SGHAT, CDR2 FQNNGV. This clonotype was obtained from an adult with an advanced solid tumor such as melanoma, head and neck, liver or kidney cancer. Sequenced here: CD4+ or CD8+ T cells sorted from blood, sampled in a trial of the OX40 agonist ivuxolimab. The V gene is TRBV11-2, the J gene TRBJ2-7; the D gene could be TRBD1 or TRBD2 (5 bases each). The CDR3 is CASSLDFQGAADEQYF. Here the CDR3 DNA reads TGTGCCAGCAGCTTAGATTTTCAGGGAGCCGCCGACGAGCAGTACTTC.